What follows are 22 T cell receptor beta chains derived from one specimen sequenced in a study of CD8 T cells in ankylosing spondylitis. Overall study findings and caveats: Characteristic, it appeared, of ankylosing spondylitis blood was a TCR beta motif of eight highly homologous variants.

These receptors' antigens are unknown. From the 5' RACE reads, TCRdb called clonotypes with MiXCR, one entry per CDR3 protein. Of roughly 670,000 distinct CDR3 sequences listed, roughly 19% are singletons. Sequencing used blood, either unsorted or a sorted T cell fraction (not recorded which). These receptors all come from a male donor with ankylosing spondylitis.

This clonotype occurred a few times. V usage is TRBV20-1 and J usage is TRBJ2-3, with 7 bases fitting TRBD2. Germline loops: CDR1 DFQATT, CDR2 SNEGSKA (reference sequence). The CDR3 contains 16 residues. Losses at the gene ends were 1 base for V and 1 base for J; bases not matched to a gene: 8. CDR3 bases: TGCAGTGCTAGAGCCCCCCAGCGGGGCCGCACAGATACGCAGTATTTT. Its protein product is CSARAPQRGRTDTQYF.

DNA of the CDR3: TGTGCCAGCAGTTTAGGTGTACTAGCGGGATTCACAGATACGCAGTATTTT. Translating it yields CASSLGVLAGFTDTQYF. The chain couples TRBV28 to TRBJ2-3; TRBD2 aligns across 10 bases. Germline assignment: CDR1 MDHEN and CDR2 SYDVKM. CDR3 size: 17 residues. V lost 2 bases and J lost 2; bases outside the gene matches: 7.

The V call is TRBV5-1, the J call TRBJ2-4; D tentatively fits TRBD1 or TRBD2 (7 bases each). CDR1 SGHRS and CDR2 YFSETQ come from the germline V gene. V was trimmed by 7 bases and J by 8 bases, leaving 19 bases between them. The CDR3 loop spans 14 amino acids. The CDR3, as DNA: TGCGCCAGCGGGAGGGGGCTAGAGATGGACATTCAGTACTTC. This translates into CASGRGLEMDIQYF.

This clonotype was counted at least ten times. CDR3 region: CASSIQGALGNTEAFF. The CDR3 DNA sequence: TGTGCCAGCAGTATACAGGGGGCGCTGGGGAACACTGAAGCTTTCTTT. This sequence joins TRBV12-3 or TRBV12-4 and TRBJ1-1; 9 bases map to TRBD1. There are 16 residues in the CDR3. The trim removed 5 bases at V and 1 base at J, leaving 8 bases unmatched.

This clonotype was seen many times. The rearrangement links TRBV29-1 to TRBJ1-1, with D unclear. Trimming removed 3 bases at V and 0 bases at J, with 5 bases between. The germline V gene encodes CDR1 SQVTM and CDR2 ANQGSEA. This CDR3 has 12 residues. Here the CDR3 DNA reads TGCAGCGTTGAGGCGGTGAACACTGAAGCTTTCTTT. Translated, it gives CSVEAVNTEAFF.

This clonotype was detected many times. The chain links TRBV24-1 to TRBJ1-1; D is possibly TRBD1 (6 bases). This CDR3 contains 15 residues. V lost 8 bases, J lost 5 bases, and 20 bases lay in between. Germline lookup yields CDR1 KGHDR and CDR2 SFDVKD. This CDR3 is CATNPFQQGWTEAFF. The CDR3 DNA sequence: TGTGCCACCAACCCCTTTCAACAGGGTTGGACTGAAGCTTTCTTT.

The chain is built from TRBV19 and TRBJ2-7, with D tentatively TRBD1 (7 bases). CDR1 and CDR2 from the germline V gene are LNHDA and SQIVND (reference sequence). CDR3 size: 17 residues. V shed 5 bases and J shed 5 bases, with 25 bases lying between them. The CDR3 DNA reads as TGTGCCAGTAGTTCCTCCAGGGGGGTACACAAAGAGGACGAGCAGTACTTC. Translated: CASSSSRGVHKEDEQYF.

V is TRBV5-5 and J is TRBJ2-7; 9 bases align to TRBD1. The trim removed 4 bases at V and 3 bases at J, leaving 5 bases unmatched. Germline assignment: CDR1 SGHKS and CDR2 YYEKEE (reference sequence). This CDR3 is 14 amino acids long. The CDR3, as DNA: TGTGCCAGCAGCGCGGGACAGGGATTCTACGAGCAGTACTTC. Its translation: CASSAGQGFYEQYF.

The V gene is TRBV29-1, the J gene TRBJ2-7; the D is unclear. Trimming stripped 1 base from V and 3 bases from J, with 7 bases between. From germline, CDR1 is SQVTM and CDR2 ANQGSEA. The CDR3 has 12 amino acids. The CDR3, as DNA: TGCAGCGTTGAAGGGGCAGACTACGAGCAGTACTTC. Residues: CSVEGADYEQYF.

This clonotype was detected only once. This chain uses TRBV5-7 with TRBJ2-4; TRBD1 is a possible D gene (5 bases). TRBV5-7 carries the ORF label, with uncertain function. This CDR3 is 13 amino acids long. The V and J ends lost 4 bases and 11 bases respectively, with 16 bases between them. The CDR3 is CASSIDPPRVQYF. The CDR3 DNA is TGTGCCAGCAGCATCGACCCCCCCAGGGTTCAGTACTTC.

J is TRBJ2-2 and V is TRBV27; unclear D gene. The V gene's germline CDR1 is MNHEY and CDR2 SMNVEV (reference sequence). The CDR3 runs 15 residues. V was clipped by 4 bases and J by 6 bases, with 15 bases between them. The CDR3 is CASSSPTRGPGELFF. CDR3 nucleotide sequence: TGTGCCAGCAGTTCCCCGACTCGAGGCCCCGGGGAGCTGTTTTTT.

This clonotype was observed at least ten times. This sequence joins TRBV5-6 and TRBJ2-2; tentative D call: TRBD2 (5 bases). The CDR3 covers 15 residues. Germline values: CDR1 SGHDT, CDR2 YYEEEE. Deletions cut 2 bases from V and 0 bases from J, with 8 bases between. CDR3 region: CASSFGLTNTGELFF. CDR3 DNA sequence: TGTGCCAGCAGCTTCGGACTCACGAACACCGGGGAGCTGTTTTTT.

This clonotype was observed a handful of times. The CDR3 nucleotides are TGCAGCGCTGGGGGGGCAGTTCACACCGGGGAGCTGTTTTTT. Its translation: CSAGGAVHTGELFF. V is TRBV29-1 and J is TRBJ2-2; weak D call: TRBD2 (7 bases). Trimming took 7 bases from V and 3 from J, leaving 15 bases between them. Germline V gene lookup returns CDR1 SQVTM and CDR2 ANQGSEA. The CDR3 extends over 14 amino acids.

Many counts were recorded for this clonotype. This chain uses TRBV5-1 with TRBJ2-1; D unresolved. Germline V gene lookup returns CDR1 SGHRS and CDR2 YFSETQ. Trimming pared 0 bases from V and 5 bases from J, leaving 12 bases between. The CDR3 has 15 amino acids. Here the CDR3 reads CASSLVSPTDNEQFF. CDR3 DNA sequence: TGCGCCAGCAGCTTGGTTAGCCCTACAGACAATGAGCAGTTCTTC. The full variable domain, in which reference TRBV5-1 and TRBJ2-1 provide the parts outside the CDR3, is KAGVTQTPRYLIKTRGQQVTLSCSPISGHRSVSWYQQTPGQGLQFLFEYFSETQRNKGNFPGRFSGRQFSNSRSEMNVSTLELGDSALYLCASSLVSPTDNEQFFGPGTRLTVL.

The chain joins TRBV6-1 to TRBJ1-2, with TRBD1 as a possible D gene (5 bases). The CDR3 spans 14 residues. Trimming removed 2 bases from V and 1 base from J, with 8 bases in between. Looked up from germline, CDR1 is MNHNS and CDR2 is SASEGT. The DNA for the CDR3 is TGTGCCAGCAGTGAAATGGGACTTAACTATGGCTACACCTTC. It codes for CASSEMGLNYGYTF.

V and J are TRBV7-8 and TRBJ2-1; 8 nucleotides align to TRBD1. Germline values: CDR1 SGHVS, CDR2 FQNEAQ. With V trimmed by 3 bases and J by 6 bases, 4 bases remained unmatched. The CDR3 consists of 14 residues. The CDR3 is CASSFQGAPNEQFF. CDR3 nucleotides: TGTGCCAGCAGCTTCCAGGGGGCTCCCAATGAGCAGTTCTTC.

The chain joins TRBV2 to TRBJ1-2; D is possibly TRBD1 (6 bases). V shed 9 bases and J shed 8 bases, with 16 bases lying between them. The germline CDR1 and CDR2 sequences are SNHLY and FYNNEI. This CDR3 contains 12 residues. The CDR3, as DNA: TGTGCCAGTCGGACAGTCGGTTGGGGCTACACCTTC. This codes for CASRTVGWGYTF.

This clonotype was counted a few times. CDR3: CSARGAYRGLFDYGYTF. CDR3 DNA sequence: TGCAGTGCTAGAGGGGCTTACAGGGGGCTTTTTGACTATGGCTACACCTTC. The chain has TRBV20-1 and TRBJ1-2; 9 nucleotides match TRBD1. Unmatched junction bases numbered 12, after V lost 1 base and J lost 3 bases. The CDR3 is made up of 17 amino acids. Germline V gene data show CDR1 as DFQATT and CDR2 as SNEGSKA (reference sequence).

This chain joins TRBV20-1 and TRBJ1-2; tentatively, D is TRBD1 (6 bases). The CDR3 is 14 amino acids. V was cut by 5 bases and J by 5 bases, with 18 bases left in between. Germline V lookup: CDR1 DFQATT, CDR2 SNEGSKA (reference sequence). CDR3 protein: CSAFSGQGWYGYTF. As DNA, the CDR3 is TGCAGTGCTTTCAGTGGGCAGGGGTGGTATGGCTACACCTTC.

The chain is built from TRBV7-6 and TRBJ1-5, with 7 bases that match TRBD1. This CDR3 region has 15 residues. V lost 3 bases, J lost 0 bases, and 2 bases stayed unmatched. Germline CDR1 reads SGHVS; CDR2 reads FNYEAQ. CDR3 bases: TGTGCCAGCAGCTTCCAGGGGGGTAGCAATCAGCCCCAGCATTTT. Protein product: CASSFQGGSNQPQHF.

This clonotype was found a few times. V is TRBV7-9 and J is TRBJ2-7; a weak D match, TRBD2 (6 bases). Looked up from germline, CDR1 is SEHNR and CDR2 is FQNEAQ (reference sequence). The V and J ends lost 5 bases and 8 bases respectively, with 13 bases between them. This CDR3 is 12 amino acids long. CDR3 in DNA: TGTGCCAGCAGCCGGGACTCTGACAAGCAGTACTTC. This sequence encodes CASSRDSDKQYF.

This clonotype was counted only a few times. CDR3 sequence reads: CASSSLSTPSPSLNEQFF. The CDR3 DNA follows: TGTGCCAGCAGCTCTCTATCGACCCCCTCCCCATCGTTGAATGAGCAGTTCTTC. This chain links TRBV11-1 with TRBJ2-1, with D unresolved. Germline V gene data show CDR1 as SGHAT and CDR2 as FQDESV (reference sequence). Trimming took 4 bases from V and 7 from J, leaving 26 bases between them. The CDR3 length is 18 residues.